The clone carrying this T cell receptor beta chain was observed a handful of times. CDR1 and CDR2 from the germline V gene are ENHRY and SYGVKD. V was shortened by 0 bases and J by 6 bases, with 14 bases between the two germline ends. This CDR3 contains 16 residues. TCRdb processed the 5' RACE reads anew with MiXCR; each CDR3 protein has one entry. Of approximately 260,000 distinct CDR3 sequences detected, under 20% appear once; the ten largest clones hold around 30%. The data are from a study of CD8 T cells in ankylosing spondylitis. The chain carries TRBV10-3 and TRBJ2-2; D is uncertain. The TCR comes from a male donor with ankylosing spondylitis or in good health (not recorded which). Sequencing was done on a sample of blood, either unsorted or a sorted T cell fraction (not recorded which). The CDR3 region is CAISESSGDGAGELFF. CDR3 coding DNA: TGTGCCATCAGTGAGTCGTCTGGGGATGGGGCCGGGGAGCTGTTTTTT.